The present TCR beta chain was sequenced within a study of monozygotic twins with inflammatory bowel disease. The CDR3 has 17 amino acids. Germline V CDR1 and CDR2: KGHSH, LQKENI. Each donor supplied under 3 ml of blood. TCRdb reprocessed the 5' RACE reads and keeps a single row for each CDR3 protein, giving no DNA. The sample includes over 100,000 distinct CDR3 sequences. The sequence derives from a human donor with ulcerative colitis or Crohn's disease, or a healthy co-twin of an affected twin (not recorded which). The material sequenced was blood. V gene TRBV18 combines with J gene TRBJ2-5; lacking DNA, the TRBD2 call made by TCRdb goes unchecked. The CDR3 protein is CASSPSDSAIPSETQYF. The whole variable domain, filled in from reference TRBV18 and TRBJ2-5, reads NAGVMQNPRHLVRRRGQEARLRCSPMKGHSHVYWYRQLPEEGLKFMVYLQKENIIDESGMPKERFSAEFPKEGPSILRIQQVVRGDSAAYFCASSPSDSAIPSETQYFGPGTRLLVL.